This T cell receptor (beta chain) was retrieved from a study of blood T cell repertoires in COVID-19 (dated by TCRdb to 2019 to 2021). For the wider study: Samples covering the acute and convalescent phases of COVID-19 were provided by collaborators in the United States, Italy and Spain. The repertoires were made available in a free public database intended to serve as a resource for research on the immune response to SARS-CoV-2. Deeply sampled blood TCRbeta repertoires from subjects exposed to, actively infected with, or recovered from COVID-19 were included in the dataset. Nearly every sample came with metadata listing a de-identified subject ID, COVID-19 status, age in years and sex. HLA class I and class II types, where available, came from metadata supplied by the sample provider rather than from assay-based typing. Samples came from the ongoing ImmuneRACE study (first 160 participants) plus 1,254 subjects from 6 global collaborators. The material from the prospective study consisted of cDNA or gDNA derived from T cells, B-cell-depleted T cells, or PBMCs.

The full study reports these points: The amount of clinical and demographic metadata varied by source and participant and was provided uncurated.

At one collaborating source in Seattle, patients were enrolled during active infection and were followed longitudinally through the course of disease. Collaborating institutions collected whole blood in K2EDTA tubes following their own protocols. Collaborator samples were shipped for TCRbeta analysis as frozen whole blood, isolated PBMCs, or DNA extracted from either sample type. At the junction V is shortened by 1 base and J by 5 bases, with 15 bases in between. The CDR3 runs 15 residues from the cysteine to the phenylalanine. Only the CDR3 portion is preserved as DNA: 45 bases, with reading frame beginning at the first base. The germline V gene encodes CDR1 SGHRS and CDR2 YFSETQ. TCRbeta CDR3 regions were amplified from genomic DNA using the immunoSEQ Assay, a bias-controlled multiplex PCR. Turning to the authors' computational methods: Within the assay, amplification of reference gene primers was used to estimate how many nucleated cells each sample contained. To quantify the absolute abundance of each unique TCRbeta CDR3 rearrangement, sequence reads were collapsed and filtered. For each sample, productive Simpson clonality was calculated as the square root of Simpson's diversity index across productive rearrangements. In its TCRdb copy, this immuneACCESS table keeps in-frame sequences only and misses some clones. Where compared with another copy, unresolved V genes explain less than half of these, and the others have no known cause. The DNA was the basis for D and trimming; V, J and clone size are from that table. The sample contains some 330,000 clones, 85% to 90% of them found a single time. The biggest ten clones account for approximately 1.8% of the sample.

On this clone itself: It lacks a known antigen. No qualities accompany the bases; no much larger clone lies one base away.

Specimen: peripheral blood. The V and J segments used are TRBV5-1 and TRBJ1-1, with the identity of the D gene unclear. The clonotype originates from a woman aged 30 to 39 with COVID-19, enrolled during active disease. The CDR3 loop reads CASSLRIGRPTEAFF. The DNA sequence is given as TGCGCCAGCAGCTTGCGTATAGGGAGGCCTACTGAAGCTTTCTTT. Extended through the reference TRBV5-1 and TRBJ1-1 proteins, this CDR3 yields the full variable domain: KAGVTQTPRYLIKTRGQQVTLSCSPISGHRSVSWYQQTPGQGLQFLFEYFSETQRNKGNFPGRFSGRQFSNSRSEMNVSTLELGDSALYLCASSLRIGRPTEAFFGQGTRLTVV.